The 22 T cell receptor beta chains presented below share a single source sample, sequenced in a study of memory CD8 T cells in hepatitis C reinfection. Produced via immunoSEQ multiplex PCR; TCRdb's table is partial and in-frame only. The repertoire holds 50,000 or so clones, with about nine tenths as singletons. Regarding time point: pre-reinfection, 55 to 20 weeks before reinfection detection. No in vitro expansion preceded TCR sequencing of the sorted cells. Sequencing used naive CD8+ T cells sorted from blood. The origin of the receptors is a young man with hepatitis C virus infection.

To note about this clone: This sample includes further DNA sequences coding for the same CDR3. This chain connects TRBV9 to TRBJ2-2; 7 bases align to TRBD2. The V segment lost 0 bases and the J segment 5 bases; nucleotides outside the gene matches: 1. The CDR3 is made up of 14 amino acids. CDR1 and CDR2 from the germline V gene are SGDLS and YYNGEE. CDR3 in amino acids: CASSVGGGTGELFF. The CDR3 DNA follows: TGTGCCAGCAGCGTAGGGGGAGGGACCGGGGAGCTGTTTTTT.

This sequence joins TRBV6-5 and TRBJ2-1; TRBD1 agrees at 9 bases. After removal of 6 bases from V and 8 bases from J, the junction contained 2 bases not matched to a gene. Germline V CDR1 and CDR2: MNHEY, SVGAGI. The CDR3 sequence is 12 residues long. CDR3: CASRQGAYEQFF. The CDR3 DNA reads TGTGCCAGCAGACAGGGGGCATATGAGCAGTTCTTC.

The chain employs TRBV11-2 and TRBJ2-1; D is unresolved. The V end was cut by 2 bases, the J end by 0 bases, with 11 bases between. CDR3 length: 16 amino acids. The germline CDR1 and CDR2 sequences are SGHAT and FQNNGV. CDR3 amino acids: CASSLIFGSSYNEQFF. The CDR3, as DNA: TGTGCCAGCAGCTTAATTTTCGGTTCCTCCTACAATGAGCAGTTCTTC.

The chain carries TRBV27 and TRBJ1-1; D perhaps matches TRBD1 (5 bases). There are 15 residues in the CDR3. In germline, CDR1 is MNHEY, CDR2 SMNVEV (reference sequence). V was shortened by 4 bases and J by 2 bases, with 14 bases between the two germline ends. The DNA of the CDR3 is TGTGCCAGCAGTTCCCCTAGGGGTGTAAACACTGAAGCTTTCTTT. Amino acid sequence: CASSSPRGVNTEAFF.

The table lists this clone with a few counts. The rearrangement joins TRBV5-1 to TRBJ1-1; no firm D call. Deletions cut 3 bases from V and 8 bases from J, with 11 bases between. In germline, CDR1 is SGHRS, CDR2 YFSETQ. The CDR3 runs 12 residues. The CDR3: CASSSDTREAFF. The CDR3 nucleotides are TGCGCCAGCAGCTCAGACACCCGAGAAGCTTTCTTT.

The chain joins TRBV10-3 to TRBJ2-7; the match to TRBD2 covers 8 bases. CDR3 length equals 15 residues. The ends lost 0 bases at V and 6 bases at J; junction bases unmatched: 7. Germline V gene data show CDR1 as ENHRY and CDR2 as SYGVKD. CDR3 DNA: TGTGCCATCAGTGAGTCCGGGAGGGGGTCCGGCGAGCAGTACTTC. Protein product: CAISESGRGSGEQYF.

The chain uses TRBV27 and TRBJ2-3; unclear D gene. V lost 4 bases and J 10 bases, leaving 15 bases between the germline ends. This CDR3 is built from 13 residues. Germline CDR1 is MNHEY and CDR2 is SMNVEV (reference sequence). The CDR3 coding sequence is TGTGCCAGCAGTTGGCTACACAGCCATGCGCAGTATTTT. Translating it yields CASSWLHSHAQYF.

The J gene is TRBJ2-7, the V gene TRBV6-1; 10 bases line up with TRBD2. The germline V gene has CDR1 MNHNS and CDR2 SASEGT. The CDR3 loop spans 15 amino acids. Trimming at V came to 5 bases and at J to 7 bases, leaving 11 bases not matched to a gene. CDR3 nucleotides: TGTGCCAGCAGTTCCTTAGCGGGAGGAGGAGGAGAGCAGTACTTC. The encoded protein is CASSSLAGGGGEQYF.

V usage is TRBV21-1 and J usage is TRBJ2-7; TRBD2, the table's D call, lacks a check against the DNA. TRBV21-1 is assigned pseudogene status. The CDR3 totals 16 residues. The CDR3 spells CASSKVGLGGPYEQYF. The DNA of the CDR3 is TGTGCCAGCAGCAAAGTGGGTTTGGGCGGGCCCTACGAGCAGTACTTC.

The chain combines TRBV19 with TRBJ2-1; possibly TRBD2 for D (6 bases). Trimming took 5 bases from V and 8 from J, leaving 22 bases between them. The CDR3 extends over 16 amino acids. Germline V CDR1 and CDR2: LNHDA, SQIVND (reference sequence). The CDR3: CASSPHPSSRRDEQFF. The CDR3 DNA reads TGTGCCAGTAGTCCACACCCCTCTAGCCGGAGGGATGAGCAGTTCTTC.

The chain combines TRBV7-9 with TRBJ2-1, with TRBD2 matching over 7 bases. The CDR3 loop spans 15 amino acids. Germline CDR1 and CDR2: SEHNR and FQNEAQ (reference sequence). The V gene end was trimmed by 5 bases and the J gene end by 3 bases; junction bases not matched to a gene: 7. The CDR3 sequence is CASSATGTNYNEQFF. The DNA of the CDR3 is TGTGCCAGCAGCGCCACCGGGACTAACTACAATGAGCAGTTCTTC.

Only one count was recorded for this clone. The chain joins TRBV7-9 to TRBJ2-1; a possible D gene is TRBD1 (6 bases). V was trimmed by 6 bases and J by 4 bases, leaving 16 bases between them. CDR3 length equals 15 residues. Germline V gene lookup returns CDR1 SEHNR and CDR2 FQNEAQ (reference sequence). The CDR3 coding sequence is TGTGCCAGCAGGCCTCGACAGGAACCATACAATGAGCAGTTCTTC. It codes for CASRPRQEPYNEQFF.

The J gene is TRBJ2-3, the V gene TRBV6-5; the match to TRBD2 covers 9 bases. The trim removed 10 bases at V and 6 bases at J, leaving 14 bases unmatched. The CDR3 is 15 amino acids. Germline lookup yields CDR1 MNHEY and CDR2 SVGAGI. The CDR3 DNA is TGTGCCACCCGACTTCTAGCGGGAAGTGGTGATACGCAGTATTTT. Translated: CATRLLAGSGDTQYF.

The CDR3 DNA is TGTGCCAGCAGTTCGGGGGAGCCCGGGGAGCTGTTTTTT. It translates to CASSSGEPGELFF. The rearrangement uses TRBV27 and TRBJ2-2; D possibly corresponds to TRBD2 (6 bases). The V and J ends lost 4 bases and 6 bases respectively, with 9 bases between them. The CDR3 covers 13 residues. Germline CDR1 MNHEY, CDR2 SMNVEV (reference sequence).

The V call is TRBV6-5, the J call TRBJ1-5, with 8 bases that match TRBD1. Germline V gene sequence: CDR1 MNHEY, CDR2 SVGAGI. There are 15 residues in the CDR3. J was trimmed by 2 bases and V by 8 bases; bases with no gene match: 8. The DNA for the CDR3 is TGTGCCAGCGACCCGGTGACAGGGGGCAATCAGCCCCAGCATTTT. Translating gives CASDPVTGGNQPQHF.

On this clone: The junction and the germline gene differ at one end; a read error may be behind it. The chain has TRBV7-7 and TRBJ2-5, with a weak D call TRBD2 (6 bases). Looked up from germline, CDR1 is SSHAT and CDR2 is FNYEAQ (reference sequence). This CDR3 is 14 amino acids long. The CDR3 DNA reads as TGTGCTAGCAGCCCCCACGGGGACTTGGGGTCCCAGTACTTC. Its translation is CASSPHGDLGSQYF.

This chain joins TRBV19 and TRBJ1-5; D is unclear. V was trimmed by 1 base and J by 6 bases, leaving 4 bases between them. The CDR3 sequence is 12 residues long. Germline V lookup: CDR1 LNHDA, CDR2 SQIVND (reference sequence). The CDR3 reads CASSIGAQPQHF. In DNA form, the CDR3 reads TGTGCCAGTAGTATAGGGGCTCAGCCCCAGCATTTT.

The gene calls are TRBV15 and TRBJ2-7, with TRBD1 matching 10 bases. The V segment lost 0 bases and the J segment 3 bases; nucleotides outside the gene matches: 14. The length of the CDR3 is 19 residues. Per the germline V gene, CDR1 is LNHNV and CDR2 is YYDKDF (reference sequence). The CDR3 region has the DNA TGTGCCACCAGCAGAGATCCTCCCCGTTGGGGACAGGGGAGCTACGAGCAGTACTTC. As protein: CATSRDPPRWGQGSYEQYF.

This chain joins TRBV11-2 and TRBJ1-1; TRBD1 might be the D (6 bases). V was shortened by 2 bases and J by 1 base, with 14 bases between the two germline ends. The length of the CDR3 is 16 residues. The V gene's germline CDR1 is SGHAT and CDR2 FQNNGV. CDR3 coding DNA: TGTGCCAGCAGCTTATCCAGGGGCCAAGGGAACACTGAAGCTTTCTTT. It translates to CASSLSRGQGNTEAFF.

This chain uses TRBV28 with TRBJ1-5; D gene unclear. Germline V gives CDR1 MDHEN, CDR2 SYDVKM. The CDR3 has 12 residues. Trimming took 6 bases from V and 4 from J, leaving 7 bases between them. CDR3 residues: CASSWRNQPQHF. The CDR3 DNA follows: TGTGCCAGCAGCTGGAGAAATCAGCCCCAGCATTTT.

This clone was counted only a few times. The V gene is TRBV4-1, the J gene TRBJ2-2; TRBD2 aligns across 8 bases. Germline CDR1 reads MGHRA; CDR2 reads YSYEKL. V dropped 0 bases and J dropped 4; count of bases not matched to a gene: 4. This CDR3 is 16 amino acids long. The CDR3 nucleotides read TGCGCCAGCAGCCAAGAGCGCGGGACTAGCACCGGGGAGCTGTTTTTT. It encodes CASSQERGTSTGELFF.

The DNA of the CDR3 is TGCGCCAGCACAGAGGGACAGGGCCCCTACAATGAGCAGTTCTTC. This codes for CASTEGQGPYNEQFF. The chain is built from TRBV10-2 and TRBJ2-1; the match to TRBD1 covers 9 bases. The CDR3 extends over 15 amino acids. J gave up 2 bases and V 7 bases, and 6 bases lay outside the gene matches. Germline CDR1 and CDR2: WSHSY and SAAADI.